The 8 T cell receptor beta chains listed next were all sequenced from one sample in a study of OX40 agonist ivuxolimab in advanced cancers. Data came from immunoSEQ multiplex PCR; TCRdb stores just in-frame clones and leaves some out. The top ten clones hold approximately 10% of a sample with about 48,000 clones, around 87% of them seen once. This sample comprised CD4+ or CD8+ T cells sorted from blood, obtained in a trial of the OX40 agonist ivuxolimab. Source of these receptors: an adult with an advanced solid tumor such as melanoma, head and neck, liver or kidney cancer.

This clone has a single count. The chain employs TRBV27 and TRBJ1-1; no clear D gene. The CDR3 is 12 residues long. Germline assignment: CDR1 MNHEY and CDR2 SMNVEV (reference sequence). Deletions cut 5 bases from V and 4 bases from J, with 8 bases between. The CDR3 region has the DNA TGTGCCAGCAGTAAGGAGGGCACTGAAGCTTTCTTT. It is translated as CASSKEGTEAFF.

This clone was seen just once. The chain couples TRBV6-6 to TRBJ2-1; D unresolved. Trimming stripped 10 bases from V and 5 bases from J, with 12 bases between. The CDR3 runs to 12 residues. Germline CDR1 is MNHNY and CDR2 is SVGAGI (reference sequence). The CDR3 DNA reads as TGTGCCACAAGGACGGAAAACAATGAGCAGTTCTTC. Translated, it gives CATRTENNEQFF.

Of note for this clone: This same CDR3 is encoded by further DNA sequences in the sample. The genes are TRBV4-3 and TRBJ2-2, with 7 bases aligning to TRBD1. Germline CDR1 reads LGHNA; CDR2 reads YSLEER. CDR3 length: 19 residues. The trim removed 3 bases at V and 8 bases at J, leaving 21 bases unmatched. The chain's CDR3 is CASSQDQARGYGRRGELFF. The CDR3 DNA reads TGCGCCAGCAGCCAGGATCAGGCCAGGGGGTATGGCCGCCGGGGGGAGCTGTTTTTT.

V gene TRBV5-4 combines with J gene TRBJ2-5; D is tentatively TRBD1 or TRBD2 (6 bases each). This CDR3 is 14 amino acids long. V lost 4 bases and J 5 bases, leaving 15 bases between the germline ends. Germline values: CDR1 SGHNT, CDR2 YYREEE (reference sequence). The CDR3 here is CASSAQGGRETQYF. CDR3 nucleotide sequence: TGTGCCAGCAGCGCACAGGGAGGCAGGGAGACCCAGTACTTC.

This clone has just a few counts. The chain links TRBV19 to TRBJ1-1, with unresolved D. The ends were cut back, 3 bases at V and 1 base at J, with 6 bases in the middle. CDR1 LNHDA and CDR2 SQIVND come from the germline V gene (reference sequence). The CDR3 is 13 amino acids. CDR3 region: CASSIVQNTEAFF. CDR3 nucleotide sequence: TGTGCCAGTAGTATTGTGCAGAACACTGAAGCTTTCTTT.

The chain carries TRBV6-1 and TRBJ2-2, with TRBD1 matching over 11 bases. Losses at the gene ends were 6 bases for V and 4 bases for J; bases not matched to a gene: 1. The germline gives CDR1 MNHNS, CDR2 SASEGT. The CDR3 consists of 14 residues. In nucleotides, the CDR3 is TGTGCCAGCAGGGGGACAGGGGGCACCGGGGAGCTGTTTTTT. Translating it yields CASRGTGGTGELFF.

This chain links TRBV5-1 with TRBJ1-2; D is possibly TRBD1 (5 bases). CDR1 and CDR2 (germline): SGHRS, YFSETQ. V was pared by 6 bases and J by 1 base, with 16 bases between. The CDR3 length is 15 residues. The CDR3 region is CASTSGAQINYGYTF. CDR3 nucleotides: TGCGCCAGCACCTCTGGGGCACAGATTAACTATGGCTACACCTTC.

The chain carries TRBV19 and TRBJ2-2; the D is unclear. Germline V gene sequence: CDR1 LNHDA, CDR2 SQIVND (reference sequence). The V and J ends lost 5 bases and 3 bases respectively, with 10 bases between them. The CDR3 loop spans 14 amino acids. As DNA, the CDR3 is TGTGCCAGTAGTCCAGGTTCCGACACCGGGGAGCTGTTTTTT. Amino acid sequence: CASSPGSDTGELFF.